The TCR beta chain under discussion was sequenced for a study of T cells in localized non-small cell lung cancer. The table came from immunoSEQ multiplex PCR; TCRdb's copy has only in-frame clones and leaves some out. Here the sample spans 20,000 to 30,000 clones, 86% being singletons. In this sample, this clone turned up a few times. The germline CDR1 and CDR2 sequences are SNHLY and FYNNEI. CDR3 length: 16 amino acids. Trimming cost V 6 bases and J 4 bases, with 16 bases left between them. The clonotype was recovered from a woman between 35 and 75 years old with stage I lung adenocarcinoma. The genes are TRBV2 and TRBJ1-6; a possible D gene is TRBD1 (6 bases). The sample was peripheral blood, taken before any cancer treatment. The CDR3 region is CASRVQGRGYNSPLHF. The DNA for the CDR3 is TGTGCCAGCAGGGTACAGGGCCGGGGGTATAATTCACCCCTCCACTTT.